This T cell receptor (beta chain) was identified during a study of blood T cell repertoires in COVID-19 (dated by TCRdb to the early 2020s). The study in broad terms: Samples covering the acute and convalescent phases of COVID-19 were provided by collaborators in the United States, Italy and Spain. A freely available public database, intended as a resource for researchers studying the immune response to SARS-CoV-2, is where the repertoires were released. Where available, HLA class I and class II types were obtained from metadata supplied by the sample provider rather than from assay-based typing. A de-identified subject ID, COVID-19 status, age in years and sex were almost always included in the sample metadata. Deeply sampled blood TCRbeta repertoires from subjects exposed to, actively infected with, or recovered from COVID-19 were included in the dataset. Samples came from the ongoing ImmuneRACE study (first 160 participants) plus 1,254 subjects from 6 global collaborators. The material from the prospective study consisted of cDNA or gDNA derived from T cells, B-cell-depleted T cells, or PBMCs. Overall study results and their limits: Clinical and demographic metadata were provided uncurated, with the amount varying by source and participant.

TCRbeta CDR3 regions were amplified from genomic DNA by means of the immunoSEQ Assay, a bias-controlled multiplex PCR. The authors' analysis ran thus. Nucleated cell counts per sample were estimated from amplification of reference gene primers within the assay. To quantify the absolute abundance of each unique TCRbeta CDR3 rearrangement, sequence reads were collapsed and filtered. For each sample, productive Simpson clonality was calculated as the square root of Simpson's diversity index across productive rearrangements. The table was pulled from immuneACCESS by TCRdb, which kept in-frame rearrangements only. Such tables lose some clones; where checked, under half of the loss comes from unresolved V genes, and the rest has no known cause. V and J calls and clone size are given by that table; D and trimming were obtained from the DNA. This sample is represented by 200,000 to 250,000 clones; roughly 85% of them were singletons. The ten largest clones capture approximately 12% of the sample.

The germline V gene yields SGHTA for CDR1 and FQGTGA for CDR2. At the junction V is shortened by 4 bases and J by 2 bases, with 7 bases in between. From the cysteine through the phenylalanine, the CDR3 covers 13 amino acids. Here the CDR3 DNA is all that survives: 39 bases in frame from base 1. This clone occurred a few times. What antigen it recognizes has not been identified. The record has no base qualities; no much larger clone is one base away. Another Seattle source contributed samples from volunteer blood donors who had recovered from COVID-19. The collaborating institutions used their own protocols to collect whole blood in K2EDTA tubes. For TCRbeta analysis, collaborator samples were shipped as frozen whole blood, as isolated PBMCs, or as DNA extracted from either sample type.

This TCR was recovered from a woman between 18 and 30 years old who had recovered from COVID-19. The sequence joins TRBV7-3 to TRBJ2-3; the D gene assignment is ambiguous. What was sequenced was peripheral blood. The CDR3 has the sequence CASSSQNTDTQYF. The DNA sequence reads TGTGCCAGCAGCTCGCAGAACACAGATACGCAGTATTTT.